The clone carrying this TCR beta chain has more than one count but fewer than ten. A single record per CDR3 protein comes from TCRdb applying MiXCR to the 5' RACE reads. The sample lists about 100,000 distinct CDR3 sequences, about 6% seen once, with around 12% in the top ten. This sample was included in a study of identical twins. This CDR3 is built from 16 residues. Germline assignment: CDR1 SGHRS and CDR2 YFSETQ. V dropped 3 bases and J dropped 0 bases, with 16 bases sitting between them. Among all donors, each was a healthy Caucasian. This TCR came from a woman aged 50 to 60 in good health. The specimen was memory T cells sorted from blood. The chain links TRBV5-1 to TRBJ2-7, with a possible D match to TRBD2 (7 bases). The CDR3 nucleotides read TGCGCCAGCAGCTACCAGGGGAGGGGGGACTCCTACGAGCAGTACTTC. Protein product: CASSYQGRGDSYEQYF.